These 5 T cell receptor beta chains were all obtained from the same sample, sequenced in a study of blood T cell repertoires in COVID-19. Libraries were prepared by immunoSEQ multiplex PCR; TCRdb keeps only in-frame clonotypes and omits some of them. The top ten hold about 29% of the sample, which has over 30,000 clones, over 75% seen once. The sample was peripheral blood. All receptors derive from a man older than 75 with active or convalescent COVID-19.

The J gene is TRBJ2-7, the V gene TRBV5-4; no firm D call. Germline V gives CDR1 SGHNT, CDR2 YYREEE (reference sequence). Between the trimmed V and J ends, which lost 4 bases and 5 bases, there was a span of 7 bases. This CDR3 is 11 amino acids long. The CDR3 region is CASSGRNEQYF. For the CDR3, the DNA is TGTGCCAGCAGCGGCCGTAACGAGCAGTACTTC.

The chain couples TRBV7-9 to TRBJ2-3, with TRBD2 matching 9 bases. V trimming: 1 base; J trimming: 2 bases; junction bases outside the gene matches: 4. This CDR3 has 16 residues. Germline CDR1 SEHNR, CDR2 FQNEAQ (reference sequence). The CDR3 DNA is TGTGCCAGCAGCTTAGTTAGCGGGGGAAACACAGATACGCAGTATTTT. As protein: CASSLVSGGNTDTQYF. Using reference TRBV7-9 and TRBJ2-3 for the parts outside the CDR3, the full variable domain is DTGVSQNPRHKITKRGQNVTFRCDPISEHNRLYWYRQTLGQGPEFLTYFQNEAQLEKSRLLSDRFSAERPKGSFSTLEIQRTEQGDSAMYLCASSLVSGGNTDTQYFGPGTRLTVL.

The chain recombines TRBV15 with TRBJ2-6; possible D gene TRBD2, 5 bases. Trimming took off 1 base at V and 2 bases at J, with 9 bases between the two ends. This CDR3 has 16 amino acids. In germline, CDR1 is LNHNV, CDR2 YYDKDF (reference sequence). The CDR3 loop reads CATSRGKGAGANVLTF. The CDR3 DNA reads TGTGCCACCAGCAGAGGGAAGGGAGCTGGGGCCAACGTCCTGACTTTC.

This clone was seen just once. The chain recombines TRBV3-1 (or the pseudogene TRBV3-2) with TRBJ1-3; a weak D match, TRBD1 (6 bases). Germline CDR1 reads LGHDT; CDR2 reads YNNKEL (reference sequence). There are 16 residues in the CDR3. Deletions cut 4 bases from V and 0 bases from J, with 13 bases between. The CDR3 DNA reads TGTGCCAGCAGCCGGAGACAGGTACGCTCTGGAAACACCATATATTTT. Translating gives CASSRRQVRSGNTIYF.

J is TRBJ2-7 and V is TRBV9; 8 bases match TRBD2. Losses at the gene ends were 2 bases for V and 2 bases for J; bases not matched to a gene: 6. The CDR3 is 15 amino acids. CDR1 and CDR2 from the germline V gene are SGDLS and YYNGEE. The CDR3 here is CASSVRPGRAYEQYF. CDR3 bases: TGTGCCAGCAGCGTCCGCCCCGGGAGGGCCTACGAGCAGTACTTC.